The 13 T cell receptor beta chains presented below share a single source sample, sequenced in a study of OX40 agonist ivuxolimab in advanced cancers. Library creation used the immunoSEQ multiplex PCR assay. The immuneACCESS repertoire file appears here via TCRdb, limited to in-frame rearrangements. These files lack a portion of the clones; in checked studies, under half of the deficit traces to unresolved V genes, and the cause of the others is not known. The sample includes some 64,000 clones, with approximately 90% observed a single time. 18% of the sample rests with the top ten. Here the sequenced sample was CD4+ or CD8+ T cells sorted from blood, taken in a trial of the OX40 agonist ivuxolimab. The receptors originated from an adult with an advanced solid tumor such as melanoma, head and neck, liver or kidney cancer.

The chain combines TRBV7-9 with TRBJ1-6, with a possible D match to TRBD1 (6 bases). Trimming stripped 5 bases from V and 11 bases from J, with 19 bases between. CDR1 and CDR2 from the germline V gene are SEHNR and FQNEAQ (reference sequence). The CDR3 has 15 residues. The CDR3 DNA sequence: TGTGCCAGCAGCACGCCCGACGAGGGGGGTCCACCCCTCCACTTT. Residues: CASSTPDEGGPPLHF.

The gene calls are TRBV28 and TRBJ2-3; 7 bases fit TRBD1. The length of the CDR3 is 13 residues. Trimming removed 3 bases from V and 5 bases from J; junction bases left unmatched: 2. CDR1 and CDR2 (germline): MDHEN, SYDVKM. CDR3 sequence: CASSLTGQDTQYF. As DNA, the CDR3 is TGTGCCAGCAGTTTGACAGGGCAAGATACGCAGTATTTT.

V usage is TRBV2 and J usage is TRBJ1-2; D might be TRBD1 (5 bases). This CDR3 region has 13 residues. V dropped 3 bases and J dropped 4 bases, with 9 bases sitting between them. Germline CDR1 reads SNHLY; CDR2 reads FYNNEI. This CDR3 is CASSERDLYGYTF. The DNA for the CDR3 is TGTGCCAGCAGTGAGCGGGACCTCTATGGCTACACCTTC.

V gene TRBV6-6 combines with J gene TRBJ1-3; D is unclear. This CDR3 is built from 11 residues. CDR1 is MNHNY and CDR2 is SVGAGI in the germline V gene (reference sequence). V gave up 5 bases and J gave up 4 bases, with 3 bases separating them. The CDR3 DNA reads TGTGCCAGCAGTCACGGAAACACCATATATTTT. It translates to CASSHGNTIYF.

This rearrangement joins TRBV2 to TRBJ2-1; D gene uncertain. This CDR3 spans 11 amino acids. V lost 2 bases and J lost 10, with 6 bases in between. CDR1 and CDR2 from the germline V gene are SNHLY and FYNNEI. The CDR3 is CASSEYVEQFF. The CDR3 DNA sequence: TGTGCCAGCAGTGAATACGTCGAGCAGTTCTTC.

This chain links TRBV7-6 with TRBJ1-1; D remains ambiguous. The CDR3 is made up of 14 amino acids. Trimming cost V 1 base and J 0 bases, with 6 bases left between them. Per germline, CDR1 SGHVS and CDR2 FNYEAQ. The CDR3 protein is CASSLEQMNTEAFF. CDR3 in DNA: TGTGCCAGCAGCTTAGAACAGATGAACACTGAAGCTTTCTTT.

The CDR3 here is CASSFLTRALQETQYF. CDR3 DNA sequence: TGTGCCAGCAGCTTCCTAACCCGGGCTCTGCAAGAGACCCAGTACTTC. This chain links TRBV5-6 with TRBJ2-5, with D unresolved. The CDR3 is 16 residues long. The V gene's germline CDR1 is SGHDT and CDR2 YYEEEE. The V gene lost 2 bases and the J gene lost 2 bases, with 16 bases spanning the gap. The variable domain in full, with the rest retrieved from reference TRBV5-6 and TRBJ2-5, is DAGVTQSPTHLIKTRGQQVTLRCSPKSGHDTVSWYQQALGQGPQFIFQYYEEEERQRGNFPDRFSGHQFPNYSSELNVNALLLGDSALYLCASSFLTRALQETQYFGPGTRLLVL.

The chain recombines TRBV9 with TRBJ2-5, with 7 bases lining up with TRBD1. The CDR3 consists of 14 residues. V dropped 3 bases and J dropped 4; count of bases not matched to a gene: 6. Germline CDR1 reads SGDLS; CDR2 reads YYNGEE. CDR3 DNA: TGTGCCAGCAGCGAACCAGGGGGTCGAGAGACCCAGTACTTC. This translates into CASSEPGGRETQYF.

As regards this clone: The same CDR3 is also encoded by other DNA sequences in this sample. The chain couples TRBV7-3 to TRBJ2-1; D unresolved. The CDR3 covers 13 residues. With 1 base removed from V and 7 bases from J, the gap between germline ends came to 8 bases. Germline V gene sequence: CDR1 SGHTA, CDR2 FQGTGA. CDR3 sequence: CASSLRLKNEQFF. CDR3 nucleotide sequence: TGTGCCAGCAGCTTAAGGCTTAAGAATGAGCAGTTCTTC.

This clone turned up a few times. The V and J genes are TRBV29-1 and TRBJ1-2; D uncertain. Germline CDR1 SQVTM, CDR2 ANQGSEA. The CDR3 runs 11 residues. Trimming removed 3 bases at V and 2 bases at J, with 4 bases between. CDR3 nucleotide sequence: TGCAGCGTTGACCGAAACTATGGCTACACCTTC. This codes for CSVDRNYGYTF.

This clone was seen just once. The chain uses TRBV6-1 and TRBJ2-7, with 7 bases identical to TRBD1. The germline V gene has CDR1 MNHNS and CDR2 SASEGT. This CDR3 has 16 amino acids. J lost 2 bases, V lost 3 bases, and 10 bases had no gene match. The CDR3 bases are TGTGCCAGCAGTGACAATCCGGGACAGAGGCCCTACGAGCAGTACTTC. Translated: CASSDNPGQRPYEQYF.

This clone was observed once. This sequence joins TRBV14 and TRBJ2-7, with 9 bases fitting TRBD1. Germline CDR1 is SGHDN and CDR2 is FVKESK. With V trimmed by 4 bases and J by 5 bases, 9 bases remained unmatched. This CDR3 is 15 amino acids long. In DNA form, the CDR3 reads TGTGCCAGCAGCCCGAAGGGGACAGGGTTCGACGAGCAGTACTTC. Translating gives CASSPKGTGFDEQYF.

This clone was detected only a few times. V and J are TRBV28 and TRBJ2-5; 9 bases are shared with TRBD2. Trimming at V came to 7 bases and at J to 5 bases, leaving 11 bases not matched to a gene. This CDR3 comprises 15 residues. Germline V gene lookup returns CDR1 MDHEN and CDR2 SYDVKM. CDR3 amino acids: CASKEQAGGSETQYF. As DNA, the CDR3 is TGTGCCAGCAAGGAACAAGCGGGGGGCTCTGAGACCCAGTACTTC.